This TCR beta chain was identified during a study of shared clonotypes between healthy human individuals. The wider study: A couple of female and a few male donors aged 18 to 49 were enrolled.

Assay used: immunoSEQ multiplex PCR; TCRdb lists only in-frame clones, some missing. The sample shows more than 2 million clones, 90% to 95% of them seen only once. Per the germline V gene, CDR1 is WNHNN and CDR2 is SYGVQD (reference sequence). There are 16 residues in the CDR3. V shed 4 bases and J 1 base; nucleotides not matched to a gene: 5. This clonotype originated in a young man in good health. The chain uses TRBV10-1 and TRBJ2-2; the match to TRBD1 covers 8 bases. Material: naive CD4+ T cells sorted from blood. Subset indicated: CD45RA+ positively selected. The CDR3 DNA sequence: TGCGCCAGCAGTGCTTCGGGGACAGGGAACACCGGGGAGCTGTTTTTT. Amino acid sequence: CASSASGTGNTGELFF.